This T cell receptor beta chain was profiled in a study of CD8+CD57+ T cells in acquired aplastic anemia. Whole-study context: DNA recovered from sorted CD4+ and CD8+ cells had a mean of approximately 3.5 ug. Study-level findings and limits: Levels of CD8+ Simpson's diversity were not significantly distinct in patients versus controls. The same twenty-nine CD8+ CDR3 sequences occurred in patients and in controls.

Researchers used genomic DNA as the template to profile TCR beta VDJ and CDR3. TCRdb reprocessed the reads with MiXCR, giving one entry per CDR3 protein. Of approximately 260,000 distinct CDR3 sequences in the sample, 65% to 90% are singletons; the top ten hold about two fifths. CD8+CD57+ cell expansion, shown by flow cytometry, had occurred in the patients selected for sequencing. This CDR3 is 13 amino acids long. J lost 3 bases, V lost 3 bases, and 3 bases had no gene match. The germline gives CDR1 DFQATT, CDR2 SNEGSKA (reference sequence). This clonotype showed up just a few times. As yet, its antigen is unknown.

This chain connects TRBV20-1 to TRBJ2-7; 9 bases map to TRBD1. The sequencing input was sorted CD4+, CD8+, or CD8+CD57+ T cells (not recorded which) from PBMCs. This receptor was identified in a human donor with aplastic anemia. The CDR3 sequence: CSASGTGIYEQYF. The CDR3 DNA sequence: TGCAGTGCTAGTGGGACAGGGATCTACGAGCAGTACTTC.